These 14 T cell receptor beta chains came from one sample sequenced in a study of T cell responses to AZD1222 COVID-19 vaccine. This table comes from immunoSEQ multiplex PCR, and its TCRdb copy is limited to in-frame clones, with some not included. The repertoire consists of roughly 150,000 clones, with about 90% occurring once and the leading ten covering around 6.3%. Material: peripheral blood, obtained 28 days after the second AZD1222 dose. The receptors derive from an adult who received the AZD1222 COVID-19 vaccine.

The chain joins TRBV15 to TRBJ1-1; D is undetermined. CDR3 length: 14 amino acids. Per the germline V gene, CDR1 is LNHNV and CDR2 is YYDKDF (reference sequence). With 5 bases removed from V and 0 bases from J, the gap between germline ends came to 10 bases. The CDR3 spells CATSLVVMNTEAFF. The CDR3 coding sequence is TGTGCCACCAGCTTGGTAGTAATGAACACTGAAGCTTTCTTT.

This sequence joins TRBV28 and TRBJ2-7, with 7 bases identical to TRBD1. The J segment lost 0 bases and the V segment lost 5 bases, leaving 4 bases of the junction unmatched. The CDR3 spans 14 residues. Germline-derived CDR1 and CDR2 are MDHEN and SYDVKM. CDR3 amino acids: CASSRQGYSYEQYF. The CDR3 DNA reads as TGTGCCAGCAGTCGACAGGGATACTCCTACGAGCAGTACTTC.

The chain joins TRBV19 to TRBJ2-3; no definite D call. The ends were cut back, 7 bases at V and 0 bases at J, with 8 bases in the middle. Germline V gene data show CDR1 as LNHDA and CDR2 as SQIVND (reference sequence). This CDR3 comprises 13 residues. The CDR3 DNA reads as TGTGCCAGTAACGTGGACAGCACAGATACGCAGTATTTT. Translated, it gives CASNVDSTDTQYF.

This chain uses TRBV10-3 with TRBJ1-2; D gene unclear. CDR3 length: 11 residues. V was cut by 4 bases and J by 4 bases, with 4 bases left in between. Germline assignment: CDR1 ENHRY and CDR2 SYGVKD. The DNA of the CDR3 is TGTGCCATCAGTGGGGCCTATGGCTACACCTTC. This translates into CAISGAYGYTF.

This rearrangement joins TRBV10-3 to TRBJ2-7; D ambiguous. The V gene's germline CDR1 is ENHRY and CDR2 SYGVKD. The ends were cut back, 6 bases at V and 1 base at J, with 13 bases in the middle. This CDR3 spans 14 amino acids. This chain's CDR3 is CAISDYEKSYEQYF. Written as DNA, the CDR3 is TGTGCCATCAGCGATTATGAGAAATCCTACGAGCAGTACTTC.

This CDR3 is CATSDNRGQGVAEAFF. DNA of the CDR3: TGTGCCACCAGTGATAATCGAGGACAGGGGGTCGCTGAAGCTTTCTTT. V usage is TRBV24-1 and J usage is TRBJ1-1; TRBD1 aligns across 10 bases. The germline CDR1 and CDR2 sequences are KGHDR and SFDVKD. The CDR3 loop spans 16 amino acids. V was clipped by 3 bases and J by 6 bases; unmatched bases: 9.

The chain couples TRBV2 to TRBJ1-2; 8 nucleotides align to TRBD1. The CDR3 spans 13 residues. V was clipped by 3 bases and J by 8 bases; unmatched bases: 5. Germline CDR1 reads SNHLY; CDR2 reads FYNNEI. CDR3 coding DNA: TGTGCCAGCAGTGAGGACAGGGCAGACGGCTACACCTTC. This gives the protein CASSEDRADGYTF.

The chain employs TRBV10-2 and TRBJ2-5; 14 bases line up with TRBD2. Looked up from germline, CDR1 is WSHSY and CDR2 is SAAADI. The CDR3 runs to 17 residues. Unmatched junction bases numbered 2, after V lost 0 bases and J lost 2 bases. The CDR3 sequence: CASSESGTSGGQETQYF. CDR3 DNA sequence: TGCGCCAGCAGTGAGTCTGGGACTAGCGGGGGTCAAGAGACCCAGTACTTC.

The V call is TRBV4-1, the J call TRBJ1-5, with 9 positions matching TRBD1. Losses at the gene ends were 6 bases for V and 3 bases for J; bases not matched to a gene: 12. Germline V gives CDR1 MGHRA, CDR2 YSYEKL. CDR3 length: 17 residues. Here the CDR3 reads CASSRHTGQGNNQPQHF. The CDR3 DNA reads TGCGCCAGCAGTCGACATACTGGACAGGGGAACAATCAGCCCCAGCATTTT.

The genes are TRBV28 and TRBJ2-7; tentatively, D is TRBD2 (5 bases). V gave up 5 bases and J gave up 3 bases, with 14 bases separating them. Germline CDR1 and CDR2: MDHEN and SYDVKM. This CDR3 has 14 amino acids. The DNA for the CDR3 is TGTGCCAGCAGTCCCCCGCTACGGGGCTACGAGCAGTACTTC. Translation: CASSPPLRGYEQYF.

This rearrangement joins TRBV19 to TRBJ1-5, with D unclear. V was cut by 0 bases and J by 0 bases, with 9 bases left in between. The CDR3 has 16 residues. Per the germline V gene, CDR1 is LNHDA and CDR2 is SQIVND (reference sequence). The CDR3 nucleotides are TGTGCCAGTAGTATAGAACGACTGTATAGCAATCAGCCCCAGCATTTT. It specifies CASSIERLYSNQPQHF.

The V call is TRBV9, the J call TRBJ1-1, with D maybe TRBD1 (6 bases). The CDR3 contains 14 residues. V lost 4 bases and J lost 2, with 12 bases in between. The germline CDR1 and CDR2 sequences are SGDLS and YYNGEE. The CDR3 sequence is CASSSTGANTEAFF. In DNA, the CDR3 is TGTGCCAGCAGCTCGACAGGAGCTAACACTGAAGCTTTCTTT.

This clone was found a few times. The same CDR3 arises from other DNA sequences in this sample as well. The chain recombines TRBV15 with TRBJ2-5; 8 bases line up with TRBD1. The CDR3 runs to 15 residues. Germline V CDR1 and CDR2: LNHNV, YYDKDF (reference sequence). V lost 3 bases to trimming and J lost 2 bases; unmatched junction nucleotides: 5. CDR3: CATSRDRARQETQYF. The CDR3 nucleotides read TGTGCCACCAGCAGGGACAGGGCTCGGCAAGAGACCCAGTACTTC.

The chain employs TRBV24-1 and TRBJ2-1; TRBD1 might be the D (7 bases). The CDR3 runs 16 residues. Germline V gene lookup returns CDR1 KGHDR and CDR2 SFDVKD. The V gene lost 6 bases and the J gene lost 4 bases, with 18 bases spanning the gap. The CDR3 sequence: CATSFGGTEPYNEQFF. CDR3 coding DNA: TGTGCCACCAGTTTCGGCGGGACAGAGCCTTACAATGAGCAGTTCTTC.